These 11 T cell receptor beta chains originate from one sample sequenced in a study of T cell responses to AZD1222 COVID-19 vaccine. Produced via immunoSEQ multiplex PCR; TCRdb's table is partial and in-frame only. Of about 140,000 clones in the sample, about 90% were seen once. Sequences were derived from peripheral blood, sampled on day 0 of AZD1222 vaccination. These TCRs come from an adult in good health.

V usage is TRBV2 and J usage is TRBJ1-1; tentatively, D is TRBD1 (5 bases). V lost 7 bases and J 3 bases, leaving 12 bases between the germline ends. The CDR3 covers 13 residues. Germline V CDR1 and CDR2: SNHLY, FYNNEI. The DNA for the CDR3 is TGTGCCAGCACCGTTGAGGGGTACACTGAAGCTTTCTTT. Residues: CASTVEGYTEAFF.

The V and J genes are TRBV9 and TRBJ2-7; TRBD2 matches 8 bases. Trimming cost V 4 bases and J 5 bases; bases outside gene matches: 11. CDR1 SGDLS and CDR2 YYNGEE come from the germline V gene. The length of the CDR3 is 15 residues. The CDR3 reads CASSPRGREGHEQYF. The CDR3 DNA reads as TGTGCCAGCAGCCCTAGGGGACGGGAGGGCCACGAGCAGTACTTC.

This rearrangement joins TRBV6-2 or TRBV6-3 to TRBJ1-1; possible D gene TRBD1, 5 bases. Per germline, CDR1 MNHEY and CDR2 SVGEGT. V lost 5 bases and J lost 3, with 13 bases in between. CDR3 length equals 14 residues. This CDR3 reads CASSITGEHTEAFF. DNA for the CDR3: TGTGCCAGCAGTATTACGGGGGAGCACACTGAAGCTTTCTTT.

This clone was counted a single time. This rearrangement joins TRBV30 to TRBJ1-3, with D unresolved. Per the germline V gene, CDR1 is GTSNPN and CDR2 is SVGIG (reference sequence). This CDR3 has 13 residues. V lost 3 bases and J 7 bases, leaving 13 bases between the germline ends. The CDR3 loop is CAWSASQRNTIYF. In nucleotides, the CDR3 is TGTGCCTGGAGCGCCTCCCAAAGGAACACCATATATTTT.

The chain is built from TRBV10-3 and TRBJ1-5; the match to TRBD1 covers 7 bases. Germline assignment: CDR1 ENHRY and CDR2 SYGVKD. This CDR3 spans 14 amino acids. After removal of 8 bases from V and 3 bases from J, the junction contained 7 bases not matched to a gene. The chain's CDR3 is CAIGRQGDNQPQHF. In DNA, the CDR3 is TGTGCCATCGGGAGACAGGGTGACAATCAGCCCCAGCATTTT.

The chain combines TRBV7-9 with TRBJ1-4; 8 positions match TRBD1. The CDR3 contains 14 residues. Germline values: CDR1 SEHNR, CDR2 FQNEAQ (reference sequence). V lost 5 bases and J lost 8; bases outside the gene matches: 7. CDR3 in DNA: TGTGCCAGCAGCCGATCCCGGGACAGGGAAAAACTGTTTTTT. This sequence encodes CASSRSRDREKLFF.

The chain uses TRBV2 and TRBJ2-5; possibly TRBD1 for D (5 bases). Trimming cost V 6 bases and J 5 bases, with 19 bases left between them. This CDR3 contains 15 residues. CDR1 and CDR2 from the germline V gene are SNHLY and FYNNEI. In nucleotides, the CDR3 is TGTGCCAGCAGCATTGTGCGTTGGAAGGGGGAGACCCAGTACTTC. It specifies CASSIVRWKGETQYF.

The rearrangement uses TRBV6-6 and TRBJ1-1, with D hard to call. The CDR3 sequence is 16 residues long. V was cut by 2 bases and J by 8 bases, with 21 bases left in between. Germline-derived CDR1 and CDR2 are MNHNY and SVGAGI (reference sequence). CDR3 region: CASSYRPPDASTEAFF. The CDR3 nucleotides read TGTGCCAGCAGTTACCGGCCTCCGGACGCCTCTACCGAAGCTTTCTTT.

The genes are TRBV21-1 and TRBJ2-7; whether TRBD2, the table's D call, matches the DNA was not checked. TRBV21-1 is shown as a pseudogene. The CDR3 runs 16 residues. CDR3 bases: TGTGCCAGCAGCAAAGGCTGGCGGGAGTGTAACTACGAGCAGTACTTC. This codes for CASSKGWRECNYEQYF.

This chain connects TRBV5-1 to TRBJ1-1; 9 positions agree with TRBD1. CDR1 SGHRS and CDR2 YFSETQ come from the germline V gene. CDR3 length: 17 residues. The V and J ends lost 4 bases and 1 base, in that order; junction bases with no gene match: 11. CDR3 sequence: CASSALGTGRGNTEAFF. CDR3 coding DNA: TGCGCCAGCAGCGCGCTTGGGACAGGGCGGGGGAACACTGAAGCTTTCTTT.

The chain joins TRBV7-2 to TRBJ2-6, with TRBD1 as a possible D gene (5 bases). The CDR3 extends over 17 amino acids. V was pared by 1 base and J by 2 bases, with 12 bases between. CDR1 SGHTA and CDR2 FQGNSA come from the germline V gene. CDR3 sequence (DNA): TGTGCCAGCAGCTTAGTGCGCAGGGCGACTGGGGCCAACGTCCTGACTTTC. Translating gives CASSLVRRATGANVLTF.